This T cell receptor (beta chain) was recovered during a study of blood T cell repertoires in COVID-19 (dated by TCRdb to about 2020). General notes on the study: Samples from collaborators originated in the United States, Italy and Spain and spanned both the acute and convalescent phases of COVID-19. The prospective study material was composed of cDNA or gDNA derived from T cells, B-cell-depleted T cells, or PBMCs. Deeply sampled blood TCRbeta repertoires from subjects exposed to, actively infected with, or recovered from COVID-19 were included in the dataset. The repertoires were released in a freely available public database intended as a resource for research on the immune response to SARS-CoV-2. The samples were drawn from two sources: the first 160 participants of the ongoing ImmuneRACE study, and 1,254 subjects contributed by 6 global collaborators. A de-identified subject ID, COVID-19 status, age in years and sex were almost always included in the sample metadata. Where available, HLA class I and class II types were obtained from metadata supplied by the sample provider rather than from assay-based typing. The paper as a whole reports these results and caveats: The amount of clinical and demographic metadata varied by source and participant and was provided uncurated.

Whole blood was collected in K2EDTA tubes by collaborating institutions according to the institutions' own protocols. For TCRbeta analysis, collaborators shipped samples in one of three forms: frozen whole blood, isolated PBMCs, or DNA extracted from either of those sample types. TCRbeta CDR3 regions were amplified from genomic DNA by means of the immunoSEQ Assay, a bias-controlled multiplex PCR. Turning to the authors' computational methods: The number of nucleated cells in each sample was estimated from the amplification of reference gene primers within the assay. To quantify the absolute abundance of each unique TCRbeta CDR3 rearrangement, sequence reads were collapsed and filtered. For each sample, productive Simpson clonality was calculated by taking the square root of Simpson's diversity index across productive rearrangements. TCRdb's version of the immuneACCESS table is confined to in-frame rearrangements and falls short of the full clone set. An unresolved V gene accounts for under half of the shortfall where checked; the remainder is of unknown origin. V and J calls and clone size follow that table, whereas D and trimming were derived from the DNA. The sample records 150,000 or so clones, around 85% of which are singletons. The ten largest clones take up under 4.5% of the sample.

V is cut back by 7 bases and J by 1 base, with 7 bases in the junction unmatched. The cysteine opens and the phenylalanine closes a CDR3 of 14 amino acids. The read is trimmed to its CDR3 DNA, 42 bases read in frame from base 1. Based on the germline V gene, the CDR1 and CDR2 sequences are SNHLY and FYNNEI. Turning to this clone: The antigen it recognizes is unknown. Base qualities are not provided; no much larger clone lies one nucleotide away.

The rearranged segments are TRBV2 and TRBJ2-7; 7 bases in the junction line up with TRBD2. Sequencing was performed on peripheral blood. The source is a woman in her seventies with acute or convalescent COVID-19. The CDR3 reads as follows: CASKRSGGSYEQYF. The sequence in DNA is TGTGCCAGCAAAAGGTCGGGAGGATCCTACGAGCAGTACTTC.